This paragraph reports one T cell receptor beta chain. The antigen is unknown. Losses at the gene ends were 4 bases for V and 2 bases for J; bases not matched to a gene: 3. The CDR3 runs 14 residues. Germline V CDR1 and CDR2: KGHSH, LQKENI. The sample originates from a study of T cell responses to AZD1222 COVID-19 vaccine. The study's findings and limits: Donors in the cohort were predominantly white British and more often female, and clonal diversity was possibly underestimated. Baseline serostatus was positive in only 5 to 7 AZD1222 recipients.

Assay: immunoSEQ multiplex PCR; the TCRdb copy retains only in-frame clones and omits some. The table includes 130,000 to 150,000 clones, roughly four fifths detected once. J is TRBJ1-2 and V is TRBV18; 8 bases map to TRBD1. This receptor was identified in an adult in good health. The specimen was peripheral blood, collected on day 0 of MenACWY control vaccination. This CDR3 reads CASSLDRGNYGYTF. The CDR3 DNA reads TGTGCCAGCTCACTCGACAGGGGAAACTATGGCTACACCTTC.